The 20 T cell receptor beta chains in this list originate from one sample, sequenced in a study of T cell repertoires in cytomegalovirus infection. These receptors are not linked to any known antigen. TCRdb reanalysed the reads using MiXCR and keeps one entry per CDR3 protein. Of roughly 920,000 distinct CDR3 sequences listed, roughly 30% are singletons. The material sequenced was cultured CD8+ T cells from PBMCs, taken from culture after CMV antigen stimulation. These receptors came from a human donor in good health (CMV status not recorded). Some clones in this sample may be carry-over from other donors' samples.

This clonotype appeared a few times. The genes are TRBV6-1 and TRBJ1-5; D gene uncertain. CDR3 length equals 15 residues. CDR1 is MNHNS and CDR2 is SASEGT in the germline V gene. V shed 8 bases and J shed 6 bases, with 20 bases lying between them. CDR3 loop: CASSETREASQPQHF. The CDR3 nucleotides read TGTGCCAGCTCCGAGACGAGGGAGGCAAGTCAGCCCCAGCATTTT.

This clonotype came up many times. The V and J genes are TRBV20-1 and TRBJ2-1, with D tentatively TRBD2 (6 bases). The CDR3 is 15 amino acids. Deletions cut 0 bases from V and 5 bases from J, with 14 bases between. Per germline, CDR1 DFQATT and CDR2 SNEGSKA (reference sequence). CDR3 DNA: TGCAGTGCTAGAGATCGGGGGACTCATAACAATGAGCAGTTCTTC. Translated: CSARDRGTHNNEQFF.

This chain connects TRBV29-1 to TRBJ2-1; possibly TRBD1 or TRBD2 for D (5 bases each). The CDR3 consists of 11 residues. Germline loops: CDR1 SQVTM, CDR2 ANQGSEA. V shed 3 bases and J shed 10 bases, with 10 bases lying between them. The CDR3 is CSVDLREEQFF. The CDR3 DNA follows: TGCAGCGTTGACCTCAGGGAGGAGCAGTTCTTC.

This clonotype was seen ten or more times. This rearrangement joins TRBV19 to TRBJ1-2; no definite D call. The V end was cut by 6 bases, the J end by 3 bases, with 11 bases between. Germline-derived CDR1 and CDR2 are LNHDA and SQIVND (reference sequence). There are 13 residues in the CDR3. CDR3 protein: CASSDGEYYGYTF. The CDR3 region has the DNA TGTGCCAGTAGCGACGGAGAGTACTATGGCTACACCTTC.

To note about this clonotype: At one end the junction does not follow the germline gene, possibly because of a read error. The chain uses TRBV24-1 and TRBJ2-2; a weak D match, TRBD1 (6 bases). Germline V CDR1 and CDR2: KGHDR, SFDVKD. This CDR3 has 14 amino acids. The CDR3 DNA reads as TGTGTCACCAGTGCGACAGGGAACACCGGGGAGCTGTTTTTT. Translated, it gives CVTSATGNTGELFF.

This clonotype was detected a few times. The chain links TRBV12-3 or TRBV12-4 to TRBJ2-3; maybe TRBD2 (7 bases). This CDR3 spans 16 amino acids. V lost 6 bases, J lost 6 bases, and 22 bases lay in between. This chain's CDR3 is CASRWAGGGASDTQYF. In DNA, the CDR3 is TGTGCCAGCAGGTGGGCTGGGGGGGGGGCAAGCGATACGCAGTATTTT.

The V and J genes are TRBV11-3 and TRBJ2-5; D possibly corresponds to TRBD2 (6 bases). The germline V gene has CDR1 SGHNT and CDR2 YENEEA. Trimming pared 7 bases from V and 5 bases from J, leaving 14 bases between. The CDR3 spans 13 residues. DNA for the CDR3: TGTGCCAGCACCACTGGCGGAGGGGAGACCCAGTACTTC. Protein: CASTTGGGETQYF.

The V gene is TRBV12-3 or TRBV12-4, the J gene TRBJ1-1; tentative D call: TRBD1 (6 bases). The V end lost 7 bases, the J end lost 6 bases, and 27 bases lay between the germline ends. There are 17 residues in the CDR3. The DNA of the CDR3 is TGTGCCAGCAACCTAGGATCGGGTAGGGGGGCGGGGGCTGAAGCTTTCTTT. Amino acid sequence: CASNLGSGRGAGAEAFF.

This clonotype has at least ten counts. The chain recombines TRBV6-2 or TRBV6-3 with TRBJ2-5; 9 positions agree with TRBD2. CDR3 length equals 14 residues. The V gene end was trimmed by 5 bases and the J gene end by 1 base; junction bases not matched to a gene: 2. The germline V gene encodes CDR1 MNHEY and CDR2 SVGEGT. The CDR3 DNA sequence: TGTGCCAGCAGTGCGGGACTAGCCCAAGAGACCCAGTACTTC. Its protein is CASSAGLAQETQYF.

V gene TRBV20-1 combines with J gene TRBJ2-1, with D perhaps matching TRBD2 (6 bases). Per germline, CDR1 DFQATT and CDR2 SNEGSKA (reference sequence). This CDR3 spans 18 amino acids. V was shortened by 0 bases and J by 4 bases, with 22 bases between the two germline ends. CDR3 DNA: TGCAGTGCTAGAGACTCCCGAGGAGCGGGTACCTTTTACAATGAGCAGTTCTTC. Its protein product is CSARDSRGAGTFYNEQFF.

The sample holds a few counts of this clonotype. The V and J genes are TRBV19 and TRBJ1-1, with a possible D match to TRBD1 (5 bases). The germline V gene encodes CDR1 LNHDA and CDR2 SQIVND (reference sequence). V was trimmed by 3 bases and J by 2 bases, leaving 10 bases between them. The CDR3 is 14 residues long. The DNA of the CDR3 is TGTGCCAGTAGTATTGGGGCAGGAAACACTGAAGCTTTCTTT. This gives the protein CASSIGAGNTEAFF. The complete variable domain, with remaining parts taken from reference TRBV19 and TRBJ1-1, reads DGGITQSPKYLFRKEGQNVTLSCEQNLNHDAMYWYRQDPGQGLRLIYYSQIVNDFQKGDIAEGYSVSREKKESFPLTVTSAQKNPTAFYLCASSIGAGNTEAFFGQGTRLTVV.

This clonotype was observed a few times. The chain joins TRBV10-3 to TRBJ2-1; 14 bases line up with TRBD2. This CDR3 is built from 16 residues. The germline CDR1 and CDR2 sequences are ENHRY and SYGVKD. Trimming cost V 6 bases and J 6 bases; bases outside gene matches: 7. This CDR3 reads CAISRSTSGGGNEQFF. CDR3 nucleotide sequence: TGTGCCATCAGCCGATCGACTAGCGGGGGGGGCAATGAGCAGTTCTTC.

The rearrangement links TRBV9 to TRBJ2-1, with 8 bases fitting TRBD2. V shed 4 bases, J shed 8 bases, and the junction held 14 bases outside the gene matches. Germline V gene data show CDR1 as SGDLS and CDR2 as YYNGEE. The length of the CDR3 is 16 residues. CDR3 in DNA: TGTGCCAGCAGCCCCAGCGGGGGTAACGGTATCGATGAGCAGTTCTTC. It translates to CASSPSGGNGIDEQFF.

The chain joins TRBV19 to TRBJ1-6, with a weak D call TRBD1 (5 bases). Germline CDR1 LNHDA, CDR2 SQIVND (reference sequence). The CDR3 is 16 amino acids. The V gene lost 4 bases and the J gene lost 4 bases, with 14 bases spanning the gap. The CDR3 DNA reads TGTGCCAGTAGTACCTCTCGACAGTATTATAATTCACCCCTCCACTTT. Its translation is CASSTSRQYYNSPLHF.

CDR3 loop: CASSIETGSFTEAFF. The CDR3 DNA follows: TGTGCCAGTAGTATAGAAACAGGCTCGTTTACTGAAGCTTTCTTT. V gene TRBV19 combines with J gene TRBJ1-1; weak D call: TRBD1 (5 bases). Germline loops: CDR1 LNHDA, CDR2 SQIVND (reference sequence). This CDR3 has 15 amino acids. V lost 0 bases, J lost 5 bases, and 13 bases lay in between.

This clonotype was detected only a few times. This chain connects TRBV7-9 to TRBJ1-5; 7 positions agree with TRBD1. This CDR3 has 14 residues. The germline V gene encodes CDR1 SEHNR and CDR2 FQNEAQ (reference sequence). J lost 1 base, V lost 10 bases, and 7 bases had no gene match. CDR3 in DNA: TGTGCCACCGGCGACAGGGTGAGCAATCAGCCCCAGCATTTT. Its protein product is CATGDRVSNQPQHF.

The table lists this clonotype with a count of one. The rearrangement uses TRBV6-1 and TRBJ2-3; 9 bases align to TRBD2. CDR1 is MNHNS and CDR2 is SASEGT in the germline V gene. This CDR3 spans 15 amino acids. V lost 3 bases, J lost 2 bases, and 3 bases stayed unmatched. The CDR3 bases are TGTGCCAGCAGTGAGACTAGCGGAACCACAGATACGCAGTATTTT. Protein sequence: CASSETSGTTDTQYF.

CDR3 amino acids: CASSYSGLAGTGELFF. The DNA for the CDR3 is TGTGCCAGCAGTTACTCGGGACTGGCGGGCACCGGGGAGCTGTTTTTT. V usage is TRBV6-8 and J usage is TRBJ2-2; TRBD2 is a possible D gene (6 bases). The V gene's germline CDR1 is MNHGY and CDR2 SAAAGT. The CDR3 is 16 residues long. V was pared by 0 bases and J by 4 bases, with 12 bases between.

The table lists this clonotype with a few counts. The chain has TRBV7-9 and TRBJ2-3, with 10 bases aligning to TRBD1. The CDR3 is 16 residues long. The germline V gene has CDR1 SEHNR and CDR2 FQNEAQ (reference sequence). V gave up 2 bases and J gave up 2 bases; unmatched junction bases: 4. DNA for the CDR3: TGTGCCAGCAGCTTATACGGGACAGGGGCCACAGATACGCAGTATTTT. Amino acid sequence: CASSLYGTGATDTQYF.

The sample holds a few counts of this clonotype. This sequence joins TRBV7-6 and TRBJ2-1, with 14 bases identical to TRBD2. V dropped 2 bases and J dropped 8; count of bases not matched to a gene: 5. The V gene's germline CDR1 is SGHVS and CDR2 FNYEAQ. The length of the CDR3 is 16 residues. CDR3: CASSLTGLAGVDEQFF. For the CDR3, the DNA is TGTGCCAGCAGCTTAACGGGACTAGCGGGGGTGGATGAGCAGTTCTTC.